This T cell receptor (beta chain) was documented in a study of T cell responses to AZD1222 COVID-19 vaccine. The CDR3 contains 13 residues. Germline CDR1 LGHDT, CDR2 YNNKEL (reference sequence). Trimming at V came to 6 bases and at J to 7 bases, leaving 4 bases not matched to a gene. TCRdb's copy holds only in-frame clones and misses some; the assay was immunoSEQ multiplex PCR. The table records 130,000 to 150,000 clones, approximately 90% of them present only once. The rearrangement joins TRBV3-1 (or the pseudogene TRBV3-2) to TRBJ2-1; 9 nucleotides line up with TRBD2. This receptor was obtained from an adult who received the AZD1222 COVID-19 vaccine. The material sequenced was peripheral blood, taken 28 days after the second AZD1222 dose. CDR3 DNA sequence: TGTGCCAGCAGAATAGCGGGAGTAAATGAGCAGTTCTTC. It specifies CASRIAGVNEQFF.